This passage covers 27 T cell receptor beta chains from one sample sequenced in a study of blood T cell repertoires in COVID-19. The method was immunoSEQ multiplex PCR; TCRdb's version includes in-frame clones alone and lacks a portion of them. This sample has under 200,000 clones; 89% occur once, and the top ten carry approximately 8%. Sequenced material: PBMCs or T cells enriched from blood (not recorded which). These receptors were obtained from a woman between 18 and 30 years old who had recovered from COVID-19.

J is TRBJ1-2 and V is TRBV29-1; a possible D gene is TRBD1 (5 bases). V lost 3 bases to trimming and J lost 6 bases, with 14 bases between them. Germline V gives CDR1 SQVTM, CDR2 ANQGSEA. The CDR3 spans 13 residues. CDR3 amino acids: CSVDFRGGDGYTF. In DNA form, the CDR3 reads TGCAGCGTTGATTTTAGGGGAGGAGATGGCTACACCTTC.

V gene TRBV19 combines with J gene TRBJ2-2; maybe TRBD1 (5 bases). V lost 7 bases and J 2 bases, leaving 23 bases between the germline ends. Germline CDR1 reads LNHDA; CDR2 reads SQIVND (reference sequence). There are 18 residues in the CDR3. The CDR3 DNA reads TGTGCCAGTAAGGGGCAGGACACTATACTAATAAACACCGGGGAGCTGTTTTTT. Translating gives CASKGQDTILINTGELFF.

The gene calls are TRBV19 and TRBJ2-7; D not resolved. The CDR3 is made up of 13 amino acids. The V end was cut by 5 bases, the J end by 3 bases, with 11 bases between. From germline, CDR1 is LNHDA and CDR2 SQIVND (reference sequence). CDR3 loop: CASSPTDHYEQYF. DNA for the CDR3: TGTGCCAGTAGTCCCACAGACCACTACGAGCAGTACTTC. Full variable domain (remainder filled in from reference TRBV19 and TRBJ2-7): DGGITQSPKYLFRKEGQNVTLSCEQNLNHDAMYWYRQDPGQGLRLIYYSQIVNDFQKGDIAEGYSVSREKKESFPLTVTSAQKNPTAFYLCASSPTDHYEQYFGPGTRLTVT.

The chain couples TRBV2 to TRBJ2-7; a possible D gene is TRBD1 (5 bases). Trimming shortened V by 9 bases and J by 3 bases, and 12 bases separated the two germline ends. Germline V gene data show CDR1 as SNHLY and CDR2 as FYNNEI. CDR3 length: 12 residues. CDR3 sequence reads: CARSTDSYEQYF. CDR3 nucleotides: TGTGCCAGATCCACAGACAGCTACGAGCAGTACTTC.

This chain connects TRBV9 to TRBJ2-3, with 7 bases aligning to TRBD1. The CDR3 sequence is 15 residues long. CDR1 SGDLS and CDR2 YYNGEE come from the germline V gene. V lost 1 base, J lost 2 bases, and 4 bases stayed unmatched. This CDR3 reads CASSVRGQTTDTQYF. DNA for the CDR3: TGTGCCAGCAGCGTACGGGGACAGACCACAGATACGCAGTATTTT.

J is TRBJ1-6 and V is TRBV25-1; D unclear. Trimming pared 7 bases from V and 0 bases from J, leaving 13 bases between. The CDR3 contains 16 residues. Per the germline V gene, CDR1 is MGHDK and CDR2 is SYGVNS. The chain's CDR3 is CASIDGGSSYNSPLHF. The CDR3 nucleotides read TGTGCCAGCATTGATGGCGGGAGCTCCTATAATTCACCCCTCCACTTT.

The chain employs TRBV6-5 and TRBJ2-3; 11 positions agree with TRBD2. The germline gives CDR1 MNHEY, CDR2 SVGAGI. The CDR3 sequence is 15 residues long. After removal of 5 bases from V and 5 bases from J, the junction contained 6 bases not matched to a gene. Here the CDR3 DNA reads TGTGCCAGCAGTCTAGCGGGGGGCCGGTTAGATACGCAGTATTTT. It encodes CASSLAGGRLDTQYF.

The J gene is TRBJ1-6, the V gene TRBV6-4; no reliable D call. The length of the CDR3 is 13 residues. CDR1 and CDR2 (germline): MRHNA, SNTAGT. V was cut by 2 bases and J by 9 bases, with 8 bases left in between. Here the CDR3 reads CASSDREGSPLHF. The CDR3 DNA follows: TGTGCCAGCAGTGACAGGGAGGGTTCACCCCTCCACTTT.

The CDR3 DNA reads TGTGCCAGCAGCGAACTAGCGGAGTACAATGAGCAGTTCTTC. Translating it yields CASSELAEYNEQFF. The chain couples TRBV9 to TRBJ2-1, with 8 bases matching TRBD2. Germline V gives CDR1 SGDLS, CDR2 YYNGEE. The CDR3 sequence is 14 residues long. Germline trimming cut 3 bases from V and 4 bases from J; bases unmatched to any gene: 3. The full variable domain, in which reference TRBV9 and TRBJ2-1 provide the parts outside the CDR3, is DSGVTQTPKHLITATGQRVTLRCSPRSGDLSVYWYQQSLDQGLQFLIQYYNGEERAKGNILERFSAQQFPDLHSELNLSSLELGDSALYFCASSELAEYNEQFFGPGTRLTVL.

The rearrangement uses TRBV5-1 and TRBJ2-6, with a weak D call TRBD2 (5 bases). CDR3 size: 17 residues. V was clipped by 2 bases and J by 0 bases, with 12 bases between them. The germline V gene encodes CDR1 SGHRS and CDR2 YFSETQ. The CDR3 nucleotides read TGCGCCAGCAGCTTAAGACTAAAAGTCTCTGGGGCCAACGTCCTGACTTTC. Translated: CASSLRLKVSGANVLTF.

CDR3 in DNA: TGTGCCAGCAGCTTATTCATGGCTAGCGGGGACACGAACACCGGGGAGCTGTTTTTT. It encodes CASSLFMASGDTNTGELFF. The chain employs TRBV7-6 and TRBJ2-2; TRBD2 matches 9 bases. The junction had 10 bases not matched to a gene; V was cut back by 2 bases and J by 0 bases. CDR1 is SGHVS and CDR2 is FNYEAQ in the germline V gene. There are 19 residues in the CDR3.

This clone was seen once. The J gene is TRBJ1-1, the V gene TRBV5-8; D call uncertain. This CDR3 is 13 amino acids long. Per germline, CDR1 SGHTS and CDR2 YDEGEE. V dropped 4 bases and J dropped 4 bases, with 11 bases sitting between them. In DNA, the CDR3 is TGTGCCAGCAGCCTAAATGTCGGCACTGAAGCTTTCTTT. It codes for CASSLNVGTEAFF.

The count of this clone is one. V and J are TRBV30 and TRBJ1-4, with TRBD1 matching over 11 bases. Trimming removed 4 bases from V and 8 bases from J; junction bases left unmatched: 6. The CDR3 runs to 14 residues. The V gene's germline CDR1 is GTSNPN and CDR2 SVGIG (reference sequence). The CDR3: CAWTGRDRGEKLFF. The CDR3 DNA reads as TGTGCCTGGACCGGCCGGGACAGGGGGGAAAAACTGTTTTTT. The complete variable domain, with remaining parts taken from reference TRBV30 and TRBJ1-4, reads SQTIHQWPATLVQPVGSPLSLECTVEGTSNPNLYWYRQAAGRGLQLLFYSVGIGQISSEVPQNLSASRPQDRQFILSSKKLLLSDSGFYLCAWTGRDRGEKLFFGSGTQLSVL.

The chain carries TRBV2 and TRBJ2-3, with TRBD1 matching over 8 bases. This CDR3 has 13 residues. The J segment lost 1 base and the V segment lost 7 bases, leaving 1 base of the junction unmatched. Germline lookup yields CDR1 SNHLY and CDR2 FYNNEI. CDR3 loop: CASTDRGTDTQYF. CDR3 sequence (DNA): TGTGCCAGCACGGACAGGGGCACAGATACGCAGTATTTT.

V usage is TRBV4-1 and J usage is TRBJ2-7; 8 positions agree with TRBD2. The CDR3 consists of 15 residues. V shed 2 bases, J shed 1 base, and the junction held 4 bases outside the gene matches. Germline CDR1 and CDR2: MGHRA and YSYEKL. In nucleotides, the CDR3 is TGCGCCAGCAGCCAACTTCGGGGGGGTTCCTACGAGCAGTACTTC. It codes for CASSQLRGGSYEQYF.

Comment on this clone: At one boundary the junction diverges from the germline segment, which might be a read error. The chain links TRBV12-3 or TRBV12-4 to TRBJ2-3; D is possibly TRBD2 (6 bases). This CDR3 is 12 amino acids long. CDR3 region: CASSGPGLALHF. CDR3 in DNA: TGTGCCAGCAGTGGTCCGGGACTGGCTTTGCATTTT.

The rearrangement joins TRBV24-1 to TRBJ1-4, with TRBD1 identical over 7 bases. This CDR3 is built from 12 residues. CDR1 is KGHDR, CDR2 SFDVKD, per germline. Trimming at V came to 9 bases and at J to 6 bases, leaving 3 bases not matched to a gene. The CDR3 here is CATRDRDEKLFF. CDR3 sequence (DNA): TGTGCCACCCGGGACAGAGATGAAAAACTGTTTTTT.

The rearrangement uses TRBV30 and TRBJ1-1; 9 bases fit TRBD1. The length of the CDR3 is 13 residues. CDR1 is GTSNPN, CDR2 SVGIG, per germline (reference sequence). V was pared by 4 bases and J by 6 bases, with 6 bases of the junction left unmatched. The CDR3 spells CAWKETGGAEAFF. In nucleotides, the CDR3 is TGTGCCTGGAAAGAGACAGGGGGGGCTGAAGCTTTCTTT.

V is TRBV6-2 or TRBV6-3 and J is TRBJ2-7; D is ambiguous. The germline V gene has CDR1 MNHEY and CDR2 SVGEGT. V shed 5 bases and J shed 4 bases, with 9 bases lying between them. The CDR3 loop spans 12 amino acids. In DNA form, the CDR3 reads TGTGCCAGCAGTCAAAGCCCTTACGAGCAGTACTTC. Translating gives CASSQSPYEQYF.

The chain uses TRBV27 and TRBJ2-7, with unresolved D. Trimming pared 6 bases from V and 3 bases from J, leaving 18 bases between. The CDR3 covers 15 residues. Germline V lookup: CDR1 MNHEY, CDR2 SMNVEV (reference sequence). The CDR3 reads CASSSAALYYYEQYF. CDR3 bases: TGTGCCAGCAGCTCCGCGGCTCTATACTACTACGAGCAGTACTTC.

V usage is TRBV28 and J usage is TRBJ2-7; D ambiguous. Trimming removed 3 bases at V and 4 bases at J, with 19 bases between. The germline gives CDR1 MDHEN, CDR2 SYDVKM. CDR3 size: 16 residues. In nucleotides, the CDR3 is TGTGCCAGCAGTTTTATAGGAGCTCGTCCCCCTTACGAGCAGTACTTC. This encodes CASSFIGARPPYEQYF.

The chain joins TRBV7-3 to TRBJ2-3; D may be TRBD1 (5 bases). The germline V gene encodes CDR1 SGHTA and CDR2 FQGTGA. The CDR3 is 13 residues long. Trimming took off 0 bases at V and 6 bases at J, with 7 bases between the two ends. The CDR3 reads CASSLTGVDTQYF. As DNA, the CDR3 is TGTGCCAGCAGCTTAACAGGGGTGGATACGCAGTATTTT. Filled out from reference TRBV7-3 and TRBJ2-3, the complete variable domain reads GAGVSQTPSNKVTEKGKYVELRCDPISGHTALYWYRQSLGQGPEFLIYFQGTGAADDSGLPNDRFFAVRPEGSVSTLKIQRTERGDSAVYLCASSLTGVDTQYFGPGTRLTVL.

V and J are TRBV7-2 and TRBJ1-5; tentative D call: TRBD1 (5 bases). V shed 5 bases and J shed 4 bases, with 15 bases lying between them. Looked up from germline, CDR1 is SGHTA and CDR2 is FQGNSA. The CDR3 runs 15 residues. CDR3 protein: CASSLSGGGNQPQHF. The CDR3 DNA follows: TGTGCCAGCAGCCTCTCCGGCGGGGGGAATCAGCCCCAGCATTTT. Based on the CDR3 plus reference TRBV7-2 and TRBJ1-5, the full variable domain is GAGVSQSPSNKVTEKGKDVELRCDPISGHTALYWYRQSLGQGLEFLIYFQGNSAPDKSGLPSDRFSAERTGGSVSTLTIQRTQQEDSAVYLCASSLSGGGNQPQHFGDGTRLSIL.

This clone was seen ten or more times. The rearrangement uses TRBV6-4 and TRBJ1-2; TRBD1 might be the D (5 bases). Germline V gives CDR1 MRHNA, CDR2 SNTAGT. This CDR3 is built from 16 residues. Trimming pared 2 bases from V and 6 bases from J, leaving 19 bases between. The CDR3 coding sequence is TGTGCCAGCAGTGACGGACGGGAGATGGGGACGGATGGCTACACCTTC. This codes for CASSDGREMGTDGYTF.

This clone was picked up one time. V gene TRBV13 combines with J gene TRBJ2-7; 8 bases line up with TRBD1. Germline V gives CDR1 PRHDT, CDR2 FYEKMQ (reference sequence). V was pared by 0 bases and J by 3 bases, with 7 bases of the junction left unmatched. The CDR3 covers 16 residues. CDR3 in DNA: TGTGCCAGCAGCTTAGGCGGCAGGGGGCCTTACTACGAGCAGTACTTC. It yields the protein CASSLGGRGPYYEQYF.

This chain connects TRBV7-2 to TRBJ1-5; D uncertain. Trimming removed 5 bases at V and 7 bases at J, with 9 bases between. The CDR3 extends over 12 amino acids. Per germline, CDR1 SGHTA and CDR2 FQGNSA. The CDR3 protein is CASSHSGQPQHF. CDR3 bases: TGTGCCAGCAGCCATTCGGGGCAGCCCCAGCATTTT.

The V and J genes are TRBV7-3 and TRBJ2-3; tentative D call: TRBD2 (6 bases). The CDR3 loop spans 17 amino acids. From germline, CDR1 is SGHTA and CDR2 FQGTGA. The V and J ends lost 1 base and 2 bases respectively, with 16 bases between them. The CDR3 loop is CASSLRAGSITTDTQYF. Written as DNA, the CDR3 is TGTGCCAGCAGCTTAAGGGCGGGGTCCATTACCACAGATACGCAGTATTTT.